The entry below describes one T cell receptor (beta chain). This clone turned up a few times. Its antigen is unknown. No base qualities exist here, and no much larger clone lies one base off it. V sheds 6 bases and J sheds 1 base, leaving 9 bases between their ends. Taken from the germline V gene, the CDR1 and CDR2 loops are MNHEY and SVGAGI. From the cysteine up to the phenylalanine, the CDR3 has a length of 13 residues. The kept DNA is CDR3 alone, 39 bases in frame from the first base. This sample is drawn from a study of cytomegalovirus exposure and HLA in healthy donors (dated 2017 in TCRdb). Background for the entire study: An earlier analysis of approximately 640 of the donors reported roughly 300 Gb of sequence data and roughly 110 million unique TCR beta sequences from roughly 180 million T cells. The genetic ancestry cluster associated with self-reported Caucasian donors included around four fifths of the 398 genotyped donors. The study aimed to test whether cataloging public T cell receptors could reveal signatures of past pathogen exposure. The later analysis used no new phenotypic data to find candidate immune exposures, relying instead on TCR beta sequences and their occurrence across donors. An early release that covered some 640 HLA-typed donors contained around 330 gigabases of sequencing data and some 87 million unique TCR sequences. Both class I and class II loci were covered by HLA typing, at four-digit resolution. Roughly 5 DR-DQ haplotypes were handled as single units for association and clustering, since linkage in the cohort was strong. Across under 500 genotyped donors of the cohort, an average of roughly 200,000 unique TCR beta nucleotide sequences per donor were sequenced, and approximately 17% of those sequences were non-productive. In addition to the first cohort of hundreds of subjects, a separate validation cohort of approximately 130 different subjects was used. In an earlier analysis of 550 to 700 of the donors, high-throughput TCR beta sequencing was used to judge whether each TCR beta V gene segment behaved as functional or pseudogenic. The number of donors typed differed by locus, with roughly 629-640 for A, B, C, DRB1 and DQB1, 522 for DQA1, under 610 for DPA1, and about 450 for DPB1. All discovery cohort repertoires had been generated on a single sequencing platform. The study used immunosequencing to profile the T cell repertoires of approximately 640 subjects and linked those repertoires to cytomegalovirus serostatus. To predict cytomegalovirus infection status, the study combined high-throughput TCR immunosequencing, statistical association of individual TCRs with disease status, and machine learning. A later genetic analysis took genome-wide SNP genotypes for about 65% of the roughly 670 donors and used that subset as a discovery cohort. In a later analysis, previously published TCR beta repertoires from several hundred donors were re-analyzed and high-resolution HLA genotyping was added so that TCR occurrence patterns could be studied. Donor age, sex, ethnicity and CMV serostatus were compiled alongside the repertoire data. Beyond this particular receptor, the publication reports: The earlier analysis of about 600 of the donors excluded fewer than 20 rarely observed V segments, including chromosome 9 orphons, because counts were too low. Roughly uniform sequencing depth across donors was assumed in presence/absence analyses, although this assumption may not hold. A later analysis found that most CMV-associated TCR beta chains appeared HLA-restricted, with HLA associations seemingly driven largely by CMV exposure. A later genetic analysis reported fewer N-insertions in productive TCRs among donors in an Asian-associated ancestry cluster than the 666-donor mean. A further reported finding was that TCR beta sequences accurately predicted the HLA-A and HLA-B alleles for most subjects in the first cohort. When HLA alleles, especially DR and DQ, strongly co-occurred, TCR associations were difficult to assign to individual alleles. The classifier was reported to diagnose cytomegalovirus status with high specificity and sensitivity in both the original cohort and the validation cohort. The 87-base-pair reads could not distinguish some IMGT-functional V segments, including TRBV6-2 and TRBV6-3, so those segments were excluded. In a later analysis, TCR association rates were found to vary across HLA loci, with the most associated TCRs seen for DRB1 alleles and the fewest for HLA-C alleles. A later analysis reported that several top co-occurrence clusters appeared linked to parvovirus B19, influenza, CMV and Epstein-Barr virus. In this cohort, only TCR beta chains were sequenced, and detectable features were limited by the absence of alpha or paired-chain data. HLA typing was unavailable for some donors at each locus, so association tests used only the typed subset. Correlated functional status among segregating V segments might reflect linkage disequilibrium, but an unknown experimental factor could not be ruled out. In vitro tests confirmed that a few of the cytomegalovirus-associated TCR beta chains recognize cytomegalovirus antigens. An association between a missense DCLRE1C variant and V-gene and J-gene trimming of TCR beta chains was found in a later genetic analysis and replicated in an independent cohort. The authors suggested that the approach could potentially be generalized to other disease states and immunological phenotypes. A later analysis associated about 18,000 TCR beta sequences with specific HLA alleles at a false discovery rate of 0.05. While some public TCRs were present in many individuals, most TCR sequences turned up only very rarely across donors. In an earlier analysis of approximately 590 of the donors, most TCR beta V segments appeared in productive rearrangements about 90% or about 30% of the time, broadly matching IMGT annotations. CMV serostatus was the only immune exposure information available for the cohort. In a later analysis, HLA-associated TCR beta chains were found to be more clonally expanded and to have lower generation probabilities than equally common non-associated chains. A group of highly shared sequence variants was considered likely to be a technical artifact of the sequencing pipeline. The study listed 170 or so TCR beta chains as associated with cytomegalovirus.

Library method: the immunoSEQ multiplex PCR assay. A mixture of 60 forward primers for TCR Vbeta segments and 13 reverse primers for TCR Jbeta segments was used in the multiplex PCR. The CDR3 region of rearranged TCR beta genes was amplified from genomic DNA with a multiplex PCR assay. Amplified TCR beta libraries were sequenced as 87-base-pair reads on the Illumina HiSeq System. The authors' pipeline ran thus. In a later analysis, 70 million to 95 million unique TCR beta chains were counted across the 650 to 700 repertoires, and around 10 million of these chains were shared by at least two donors. A nearest-neighbor algorithm error-corrected the raw reads and collapsed the reads into unique sequences, merging closely related sequences to remove PCR and sequencing errors. To assign V, D and J gene segments, CDR3 sequences were aligned to IMGT reference sequences. For a sequence to be retained, at least a six-nucleotide match to both a V gene segment and a J gene segment was required. Rearrangements were classified as productive when the CDR3 lacked stop codons and remained in frame with V and J, and all other rearrangements were classified as non-productive. Following IMGT convention, CDR3 was defined as the stretch from the second conserved V-encoded cysteine up to the conserved J-encoded phenylalanine. The earlier analysis of a few hundred of the donors excluded sequences that lacked an unambiguous match to a single V gene segment. An earlier analysis of 500 to 600 of the donors classified V segments as functional when productive rearrangements were above 56.7% and as segregating when the standard deviation between donors was above 5%. A statistical classification framework was built to diagnose cytomegalovirus status from the catalog of TCR beta chain sequences. In a later analysis, V and J genes were assigned by comparing TCR nucleotide sequences against IMGT/GENE-DB human TR gene sequences. Using the TCRdist pipeline, a later analysis assigned CDR3 sequences along with most-parsimonious VDJ recombination scenarios. In a later analysis, each TCR beta chain was defined by its CDR3 amino acid sequence together with its V-gene family, and reads lacking a unique V-gene family were excluded. As a way to deal with suspected cross-contamination and a sequencing artifact, a later analysis dropped roughly 600 nucleotide sequences that were highly shared and had low generation probability. In a later analysis, a clonal expansion index was calculated for each public chain from normalized within-repertoire ranks of inferred template counts. A later analysis computed generation probabilities with a VDJ recombination model fitted to out-of-frame rearrangements, and checked the results against IGoR. In a later analysis, TCR-TCR, TCR-HLA and TCR-CMV co-occurrence was scored with hypergeometric tests, and a repertoire-size bias correction was applied to TCR pairs. To estimate false discovery rates, a later analysis permuted the HLA or CMV assignments 20 times. A later analysis grouped co-occurring TCRs with DBSCAN, adding TCRdist sequence similarity when clustering within HLA-allele-positive subsets. For co-occurrence clustering, repertoires with fewer than 30,000 or more than 120,000 public chains were excluded, along with a handful of repertoires with anomalous nucleotide sharing. Imported from immuneACCESS, the table was reduced by TCRdb to in-frame sequences with V and J called. These copies leave out some clones; in studies compared against another copy, an unresolved V gene accounts for under half, and the cause of the remainder is not known. D and trimming were read from the DNA, whereas the V and J calls and clone size are those reported in that table. Across this sample there are 100,000 to 150,000 clones, with 15% seen only once. The top ten constitute 1.9% of the sample.

The cohort was made up of 666 healthy bone marrow donors. At the time of sampling, every cohort member was nominally healthy, though immune exposures that went unrecorded were likely present. The donor was CMV seronegative and belonged to the group of over 300 seronegative cohort members. A peripheral blood sample was collected from each donor, and TCR beta sequencing was performed on peripheral blood mononuclear cells. Genomic DNA extraction from the blood cell samples was performed with the Qiagen DNeasy Blood Extraction Kit. The chain is made from TRBV6-5 and TRBJ1-1; a weak D assignment points to TRBD1 (5 bases agree). The TCR comes from a woman younger than 35 in good health and CMV-seronegative. Source material: PBMCs. The DNA reads as follows: TGTGCCAGCAGCTTTGGACAGAACACTGAAGCTTTCTTT. Its protein reads: CASSFGQNTEAFF.